This T cell receptor (beta chain) was profiled in a study of STAT3 mutations in large granular lymphocyte leukemia. Study overall: Canonical activating STAT3 mutations were detected in roughly half of the longitudinally sequenced T-LGLL patients. Study-wide results and limits: All newly emerging clones after therapy were STAT3 wild type. Every T-cell large granular lymphocyte leukemia patient had at least one immunodominant TCR beta clonotype.

The assay was immunoSEQ multiplex PCR, and TCRdb's table has in-frame clones only and misses some. The sample has approximately 42,000 clones, about 81% seen once. The CDR3 loop spans 11 amino acids. Trimming took 7 bases from V and 6 from J, leaving 8 bases between them. Germline values: CDR1 ENHRY, CDR2 SYGVKD. As concerns this clone: Its antigen is as yet unknown.

The chain joins TRBV10-3 to TRBJ2-3, with D uncertain. This sequence was found in a human donor with T large granular lymphocyte leukemia. Some clones in this sample may be carry-over from other donors' samples. The sequenced material came from PBMCs. CDR3 in DNA: TGTGCCATCATGGGTTGGGATACGCAGTATTTT. Amino acid sequence: CAIMGWDTQYF.